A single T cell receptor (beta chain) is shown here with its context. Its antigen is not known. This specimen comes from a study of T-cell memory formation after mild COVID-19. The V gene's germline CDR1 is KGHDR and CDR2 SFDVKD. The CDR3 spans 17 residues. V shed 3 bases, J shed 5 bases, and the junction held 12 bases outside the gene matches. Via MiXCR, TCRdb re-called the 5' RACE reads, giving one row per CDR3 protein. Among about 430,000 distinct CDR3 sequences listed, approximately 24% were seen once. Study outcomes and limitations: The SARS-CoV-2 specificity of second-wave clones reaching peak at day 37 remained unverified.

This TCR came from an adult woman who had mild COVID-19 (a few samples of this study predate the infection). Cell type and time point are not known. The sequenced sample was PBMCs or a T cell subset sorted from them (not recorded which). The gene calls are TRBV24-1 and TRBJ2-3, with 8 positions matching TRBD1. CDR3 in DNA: TGTGCCACCAGTGATCCAAGTCAGGGGGCGCATAGAGATACGCAGTATTTT. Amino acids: CATSDPSQGAHRDTQYF.